This T cell receptor (beta chain) was observed in a study of shared clonotypes between healthy human individuals. Per the germline V gene, CDR1 is SGDLS and CDR2 is YYNGEE. The V gene end was trimmed by 4 bases and the J gene end by 7 bases; junction bases not matched to a gene: 7. This CDR3 spans 15 amino acids. As to this clone: Its matching antigen is unknown.

On ten immunoSEQ deep assay plates, unsorted PBMC DNA was sequenced. The protocol was immunoSEQ multiplex PCR, while the TCRdb copy is restricted to in-frame clones and leaves out a portion. The data hold approximately 500,000 clones, with around 73% observed a single time. Findings and limits, study-wide: Investigators collected only blood, and repertoires in tissues likely differ.

This receptor was obtained from a woman aged 40 to 55 in good health. Some clones in this sample may be carry-over from other donors' samples. The chain links TRBV9 to TRBJ2-7; TRBD2 matches at 14 bases. The sample taken for sequencing was PBMCs. The DNA of the CDR3 is TGTGCCAGCAGCCCACCGGGACTAGCGGGGGAGGAGCAGTACTTC. Its translation: CASSPPGLAGEEQYF.